The 30 T cell receptor beta chains presented below share a single source sample, sequenced in a study of siplizumab effects on memory and regulatory T cells (dated by TCRdb to between 2018 and 2020). Library preparation used the immunoSEQ multiplex PCR assay. Not all clones reach the TCRdb copy of this immuneACCESS table, which keeps in-frame sequences only. Checked studies attribute under half of the gap to unresolved V genes and leave the rest unexplained. This sample has some 65,000 clones in its table, and over 75% of those were observed once. The ten biggest clones cover 1.7% of the sample. Source material: Tregs sorted from blood. These receptors were obtained from a human donor in good health.

The chain joins TRBV7-9 to TRBJ1-5; no clear D. Trimming left V 2 bases short and J 4 bases short, with 12 bases between. Germline-derived CDR1 and CDR2 are SEHNR and FQNEAQ (reference sequence). This CDR3 is 15 amino acids long. CDR3 bases: TGTGCCAGCAGCTTATTCGGGGTTAGAAATCAGCCCCAGCATTTT. Protein sequence: CASSLFGVRNQPQHF.

The chain carries TRBV9 and TRBJ2-3; D is uncertain. Trimming took 4 bases from V and 4 from J, leaving 10 bases between them. The CDR3 contains 13 residues. CDR1 is SGDLS and CDR2 is YYNGEE in the germline V gene. CDR3 residues: CASSPKLADTQYF. The CDR3 DNA is TGTGCCAGCAGCCCAAAGCTCGCAGATACGCAGTATTTT.

CDR3 DNA sequence: TGTGCCAGCAGCCGGGGCTACGAGCAGTACTTC. Translating gives CASSRGYEQYF. The gene calls are TRBV11-3 and TRBJ2-7, with D possibly matching TRBD2 (5 bases). The V gene lost 5 bases and the J gene lost 3 bases, with 5 bases spanning the gap. The germline gives CDR1 SGHNT, CDR2 YENEEA. The CDR3 extends over 11 amino acids.

CDR3 protein: CASSLGGLNSPLHF. The CDR3 bases are TGTGCCAGCAGCTTGGGGGGGTTGAATTCACCCCTCCACTTT. The V and J genes are TRBV5-4 and TRBJ1-6; D perhaps matches TRBD1 (5 bases). Trimming shortened V by 0 bases and J by 7 bases, and 8 bases separated the two germline ends. Germline V CDR1 and CDR2: SGHNT, YYREEE (reference sequence). This CDR3 contains 14 residues.

The rearrangement links TRBV7-2 to TRBJ2-5, with no clear D. The length of the CDR3 is 12 residues. The V gene lost 5 bases and the J gene lost 0 bases, with 4 bases spanning the gap. Germline V gives CDR1 SGHTA, CDR2 FQGNSA. The CDR3 region has the DNA TGTGCCAGCAGCATCAACCAAGAGACCCAGTACTTC. It is translated as CASSINQETQYF.

The rearrangement joins TRBV7-9 to TRBJ2-3; 13 bases align to TRBD2. The V and J ends lost 1 base and 3 bases, in that order; junction bases with no gene match: 4. Germline V gene data show CDR1 as SEHNR and CDR2 as FQNEAQ (reference sequence). This CDR3 is 17 amino acids long. In DNA form, the CDR3 reads TGTGCCAGCAGCTTAGGTGGACTAGCGGGAGAGACAGATACGCAGTATTTT. Translated, it gives CASSLGGLAGETDTQYF. The full variable domain, its missing parts supplied by reference TRBV7-9 and TRBJ2-3, is DTGVSQNPRHKITKRGQNVTFRCDPISEHNRLYWYRQTLGQGPEFLTYFQNEAQLEKSRLLSDRFSAERPKGSFSTLEIQRTEQGDSAMYLCASSLGGLAGETDTQYFGPGTRLTVL.

The chain uses TRBV5-1 and TRBJ1-1, with D uncertain. The germline V and J ends were trimmed by 2 bases and 7 bases, with 15 bases remaining between them. This CDR3 spans 14 amino acids. From germline, CDR1 is SGHRS and CDR2 YFSETQ. CDR3 coding DNA: TGCGCCAGCAGCTTCGACGGGAGTTGGGGTGAAGCTTTCTTT. Translated, it gives CASSFDGSWGEAFF.

This rearrangement joins TRBV9 to TRBJ1-2; D ambiguous. This CDR3 comprises 12 residues. V gave up 0 bases and J gave up 5 bases, with 5 bases separating them. Germline V lookup: CDR1 SGDLS, CDR2 YYNGEE. As DNA, the CDR3 is TGTGCCAGCAGCGTAGTACAGTATGGCTACACCTTC. Residues: CASSVVQYGYTF.

V gene TRBV7-9 combines with J gene TRBJ1-2; D is unclear. Trimming pared 0 bases from V and 5 bases from J, leaving 4 bases between. Germline V CDR1 and CDR2: SEHNR, FQNEAQ (reference sequence). This CDR3 region has 12 residues. CDR3 sequence reads: CASSLAQYGYTF. DNA of the CDR3: TGTGCCAGCAGCTTAGCCCAGTATGGCTACACCTTC.

The rearrangement joins TRBV19 to TRBJ2-7; 8 nucleotides line up with TRBD1. J gave up 3 bases and V 0 bases, and 4 bases lay outside the gene matches. This CDR3 is 15 amino acids long. Germline V gene data show CDR1 as LNHDA and CDR2 as SQIVND (reference sequence). CDR3 loop: CASSIEQGGLYEQYF. CDR3 nucleotide sequence: TGTGCCAGTAGTATAGAACAGGGGGGCCTCTACGAGCAGTACTTC.

The genes are TRBV10-3 and TRBJ1-1; the D gene is possibly TRBD1 (5 bases). Trimming stripped 6 bases from V and 4 bases from J, with 12 bases between. Germline CDR1 and CDR2: ENHRY and SYGVKD. The CDR3 spans 13 residues. CDR3 DNA: TGTGCCATCAGCTACCGGGGGGGCACTGAAGCTTTCTTT. Translating gives CAISYRGGTEAFF.

The V and J genes are TRBV19 and TRBJ2-3; possible D gene TRBD2, 5 bases. Germline values: CDR1 LNHDA, CDR2 SQIVND (reference sequence). V lost 5 bases, J lost 0 bases, and 12 bases lay in between. This CDR3 is 15 amino acids long. Written as DNA, the CDR3 is TGTGCCAGTAGTCCGATAGCGTCTAGCACAGATACGCAGTATTTT. As protein: CASSPIASSTDTQYF. The full variable domain, completed using reference TRBV19 and TRBJ2-3, is DGGITQSPKYLFRKEGQNVTLSCEQNLNHDAMYWYRQDPGQGLRLIYYSQIVNDFQKGDIAEGYSVSREKKESFPLTVTSAQKNPTAFYLCASSPIASSTDTQYFGPGTRLTVL.

This rearrangement joins TRBV6-5 to TRBJ1-5, with a possible D match to TRBD1 (6 bases). Trimming cost V 6 bases and J 6 bases, with 15 bases left between them. The CDR3 loop spans 14 amino acids. Germline values: CDR1 MNHEY, CDR2 SVGAGI. CDR3 DNA sequence: TGTGCCAGCAGGCCTTACAGGGTTGCTCAGCCCCAGCATTTT. This encodes CASRPYRVAQPQHF.

The rearrangement uses TRBV5-1 and TRBJ2-1; weak D call: TRBD2 (6 bases). Germline-derived CDR1 and CDR2 are SGHRS and YFSETQ. This CDR3 is built from 13 residues. Trimming took 0 bases from V and 10 from J, leaving 11 bases between them. The CDR3 DNA is TGCGCCAGCAGCTTGGTCAGGGCGGGGGAGCAGTTCTTC. This sequence encodes CASSLVRAGEQFF.

J is TRBJ2-2 and V is TRBV21-1; the table assigns TRBD1, which was not confirmed against the DNA. TRBV21-1 is annotated as a pseudogene. This CDR3 is 19 amino acids long. This CDR3 is CASSKVKFAGTGGPGELFF. CDR3 sequence (DNA): TGTGCCAGCAGCAAAGTTAAGTTTGCCGGGACAGGGGGCCCCGGGGAGCTGTTTTTT.

The chain joins TRBV30 to TRBJ1-5; D gene uncertain. This CDR3 comprises 15 residues. CDR1 and CDR2 from the germline V gene are GTSNPN and SVGIG (reference sequence). V was shortened by 1 base and J by 5 bases, with 15 bases between the two germline ends. This chain's CDR3 is CAWSGVGGHDQPQHF. Written as DNA, the CDR3 is TGTGCCTGGAGTGGGGTAGGCGGGCACGATCAGCCCCAGCATTTT.

V gene TRBV28 combines with J gene TRBJ2-1, with D perhaps matching TRBD2 (6 bases). V lost 3 bases to trimming and J lost 9 bases, with 18 bases between them. The germline V gene encodes CDR1 MDHEN and CDR2 SYDVKM. The CDR3 extends over 15 amino acids. The CDR3 region has the DNA TGTGCCAGCAGTTTGTTCGGGAGTCAGGGTGGTGAGCAGTTCTTC. It is translated as CASSLFGSQGGEQFF.

The V call is TRBV5-1, the J call TRBJ2-7; weak D call: TRBD1 (6 bases). V lost 3 bases, J lost 6 bases, and 10 bases lay in between. Germline V gives CDR1 SGHRS, CDR2 YFSETQ. This CDR3 region has 12 residues. The CDR3 protein is CASSWQGLEQYF. The CDR3 nucleotides read TGCGCCAGCAGCTGGCAGGGGCTCGAGCAGTACTTC. Supplemented by reference TRBV5-1 and TRBJ2-7, the full variable domain reads KAGVTQTPRYLIKTRGQQVTLSCSPISGHRSVSWYQQTPGQGLQFLFEYFSETQRNKGNFPGRFSGRQFSNSRSEMNVSTLELGDSALYLCASSWQGLEQYFGPGTRLTVT.

The rearrangement joins TRBV6-6 to TRBJ2-1; 7 bases are a match to TRBD1. After removal of 5 bases from V and 8 bases from J, the junction contained 12 bases not matched to a gene. Germline V gene lookup returns CDR1 MNHNY and CDR2 SVGAGI (reference sequence). The CDR3 extends over 15 amino acids. CDR3 nucleotide sequence: TGTGCCAGCAGTCTTCCGGGACAGTCTAAGGATGAGCAGTTCTTC. Protein product: CASSLPGQSKDEQFF.

The CDR3 spells CASSRQTGGFDEQFF. DNA for the CDR3: TGTGCCAGCTCACGACAGACAGGGGGGTTCGATGAGCAGTTCTTC. The J gene is TRBJ2-1, the V gene TRBV18, with 9 bases fitting TRBD1. The junction had 9 bases not matched to a gene; V was cut back by 4 bases and J by 8 bases. The germline V gene has CDR1 KGHSH and CDR2 LQKENI. The CDR3 is 15 amino acids. The full variable domain, rest sourced from reference TRBV18 and TRBJ2-1, is NAGVMQNPRHLVRRRGQEARLRCSPMKGHSHVYWYRQLPEEGLKFMVYLQKENIIDESGMPKERFSAEFPKEGPSILRIQQVVRGDSAAYFCASSRQTGGFDEQFFGPGTRLTVL.

The rearrangement links TRBV15 to TRBJ2-7; D gene ambiguous. Deletions cut 4 bases from V and 2 bases from J, with 15 bases between. Looked up from germline, CDR1 is LNHNV and CDR2 is YYDKDF (reference sequence). The CDR3 runs to 15 residues. The CDR3 bases are TGTGCCACCAGCACCAAGAGGCCGGAAACCTACGAGCAGTACTTC. It translates to CATSTKRPETYEQYF.

The rearrangement uses TRBV18 and TRBJ1-1; 7 bases line up with TRBD1. Germline V gene sequence: CDR1 KGHSH, CDR2 LQKENI. The CDR3 runs 16 residues. V lost 11 bases and J lost 2; bases outside the gene matches: 17. The CDR3 region is CAGLKFPGQRNTEAFF. The CDR3 region has the DNA TGTGCCGGGCTAAAATTTCCGGGACAGAGAAACACTGAAGCTTTCTTT.

The CDR3 loop is CAWGDRGDTQYF. In nucleotides, the CDR3 is TGTGCCTGGGGGGACCGGGGGGATACGCAGTATTTT. The gene calls are TRBV30 and TRBJ2-3, with a possible D match to TRBD2 (6 bases). From germline, CDR1 is GTSNPN and CDR2 SVGIG (reference sequence). There are 12 residues in the CDR3. Trimming took 5 bases from V and 6 from J, leaving 12 bases between them.

The CDR3 loop is CASSYLGNQPQHF. The CDR3 nucleotides read TGTGCCAGCAGTTACTTAGGCAATCAGCCCCAGCATTTT. The gene calls are TRBV6-6 and TRBJ1-5, with D unresolved. This CDR3 region has 13 residues. CDR1 and CDR2 (germline): MNHNY, SVGAGI (reference sequence). Trimming cost V 1 base and J 2 bases, with 3 bases left between them.

The J gene is TRBJ2-1, the V gene TRBV11-2; 14 nucleotides align to TRBD2. The CDR3 covers 16 residues. Unmatched junction bases numbered 5, after V lost 3 bases and J lost 7 bases. CDR1 SGHAT and CDR2 FQNNGV come from the germline V gene. The CDR3 is CASSFLGLAGVNEQFF. CDR3 bases: TGTGCCAGCAGCTTCCTGGGACTAGCGGGAGTGAATGAGCAGTTCTTC.

This chain joins TRBV25-1 and TRBJ1-2, with D maybe TRBD1 (6 bases). The ends were cut back, 0 bases at V and 9 bases at J, with 11 bases in the middle. Germline CDR1 reads MGHDK; CDR2 reads SYGVNS. The CDR3 sequence is 13 residues long. For the CDR3, the DNA is TGTGCCAGCAGTGAATATGGGGGCTTCAGCTACACCTTC. Residues: CASSEYGGFSYTF.

For the CDR3, the DNA is TGTGCCAGCTCACCACAGGATAACTATAATTCACCCCTCCACTTT. It codes for CASSPQDNYNSPLHF. This chain links TRBV18 with TRBJ1-6, with D uncertain. Trimming left V 1 base short and J 3 bases short, with 7 bases between. The germline gives CDR1 KGHSH, CDR2 LQKENI. The CDR3 is 15 amino acids. Filled out from reference TRBV18 and TRBJ1-6, the complete variable domain reads NAGVMQNPRHLVRRRGQEARLRCSPMKGHSHVYWYRQLPEEGLKFMVYLQKENIIDESGMPKERFSAEFPKEGPSILRIQQVVRGDSAAYFCASSPQDNYNSPLHFGNGTRLTVT.

J is TRBJ2-3 and V is TRBV5-1; unclear D gene. CDR1 is SGHRS, CDR2 YFSETQ, per germline. V lost 5 bases to trimming and J lost 8 bases, with 12 bases between them. CDR3 length equals 12 residues. For the CDR3, the DNA is TGCGCCAGCAGTTACGACGGTGGTACGCAGTATTTT. It encodes CASSYDGGTQYF.

The chain links TRBV30 to TRBJ2-7; 7 positions agree with TRBD2. The CDR3 has 13 amino acids. V shed 1 base, J shed 6 bases, and the junction held 6 bases outside the gene matches. CDR1 is GTSNPN, CDR2 SVGIG, per germline (reference sequence). CDR3 sequence reads: CAWSGRLAGEQYF. The CDR3 DNA follows: TGTGCCTGGAGTGGCCGACTAGCCGGCGAGCAGTACTTC.

The chain carries TRBV9 and TRBJ2-2, with no clear D. CDR3 size: 13 residues. Germline lookup yields CDR1 SGDLS and CDR2 YYNGEE. The ends were cut back, 0 bases at V and 10 bases at J, with 10 bases in the middle. The CDR3 loop reads CASSVGIAPELFF. The CDR3 bases are TGTGCCAGCAGCGTAGGGATAGCTCCGGAGCTGTTTTTT.